One and the same sample provided the 25 T cell receptor beta chains below, sequenced in a study of T cell repertoires in cytomegalovirus infection. TCRdb processed the reads anew with MiXCR; each CDR3 protein has one entry. The sample carries more than 250,000 distinct CDR3 sequences, roughly an eighth recorded once. Sequencing input: PBMCs. All receptors derive from a human donor in good health (CMV status not recorded). Some clones in this sample may be carry-over from other donors' samples.

At least ten counts were recorded for this clonotype. This chain's CDR3 is CASSLVQGTTGELFF. CDR3 in DNA: TGTGCCAGCAGCTTAGTTCAGGGGACCACCGGGGAGCTGTTTTTT. The chain joins TRBV7-2 to TRBJ2-2; maybe TRBD1 (6 bases). Germline CDR1 SGHTA, CDR2 FQGNSA. The V end was cut by 1 base, the J end by 4 bases, with 10 bases between. The CDR3 is 15 amino acids. Looking up the rest from reference TRBV7-2 and TRBJ2-2 gives the full variable domain: GAGVSQSPSNKVTEKGKDVELRCDPISGHTALYWYRQSLGQGLEFLIYFQGNSAPDKSGLPSDRFSAERTGGSVSTLTIQRTQQEDSAVYLCASSLVQGTTGELFFGEGSRLTVL.

This clonotype was counted only a few times. The genes are TRBV20-1 and TRBJ2-7; TRBD2 matches 10 bases. The trim removed 5 bases at V and 1 base at J, leaving 11 bases unmatched. The CDR3 runs to 16 residues. Germline assignment: CDR1 DFQATT and CDR2 SNEGSKA (reference sequence). The CDR3 region is CSAPPASGRTSYEQYF. CDR3 bases: TGCAGTGCTCCCCCGGCTAGCGGGAGAACTTCCTACGAGCAGTACTTC.

This clonotype was counted only a few times. This rearrangement joins TRBV14 to TRBJ1-5; 8 bases agree with TRBD1. V trimming: 4 bases; J trimming: 3 bases; junction bases outside the gene matches: 2. The germline V gene has CDR1 SGHDN and CDR2 FVKESK. CDR3 length: 14 residues. CDR3 sequence: CASSRQGNNQPQHF. CDR3 nucleotides: TGTGCCAGCAGCCGACAGGGGAACAATCAGCCCCAGCATTTT. Complete variable domain (other parts from reference TRBV14 and TRBJ1-5): EAGVTQFPSHSVIEKGQTVTLRCDPISGHDNLYWYRRVMGKEIKFLLHFVKESKQDESGMPNNRFLAERTGGTYSTLKVQPAELEDSGVYFCASSRQGNNQPQHFGDGTRLSIL.

This clonotype was recorded many times. The genes are TRBV2 and TRBJ1-6, with 9 positions matching TRBD1. CDR3 length: 15 amino acids. Unmatched junction bases numbered 7, after V lost 7 bases and J lost 6 bases. In germline, CDR1 is SNHLY, CDR2 FYNNEI. CDR3 region: CASKTRDRVNSPLHF. The CDR3 nucleotides read TGTGCCAGCAAGACCCGGGACAGGGTTAATTCACCCCTCCACTTT.

This clonotype has ten or more counts. V gene TRBV11-2 combines with J gene TRBJ1-1; 8 bases align to TRBD1. This CDR3 region has 15 residues. The V and J ends lost 4 bases and 3 bases, in that order; junction bases with no gene match: 7. From germline, CDR1 is SGHAT and CDR2 FQNNGV. The chain's CDR3 is CASSSLRTGHTEAFF. CDR3 coding DNA: TGTGCCAGCAGCTCACTTCGGACAGGGCACACTGAAGCTTTCTTT.

This clonotype appeared many times. J is TRBJ2-7 and V is TRBV7-2; 9 nucleotides agree with TRBD2. The CDR3 consists of 17 residues. Losses at the gene ends were 0 bases for V and 5 bases for J; bases not matched to a gene: 11. CDR1 is SGHTA and CDR2 is FQGNSA in the germline V gene. The DNA of the CDR3 is TGTGCCAGCAGCTTAGCCCCCTTACTCAGCGGGAGGAACGAGCAGTACTTC. Its protein is CASSLAPLLSGRNEQYF.

The table lists this clonotype with a few counts. The chain uses TRBV20-1 and TRBJ2-7, with D possibly being TRBD1 (7 bases). Deletions cut 2 bases from V and 3 bases from J, with 20 bases between. The length of the CDR3 is 16 residues. The germline V gene has CDR1 DFQATT and CDR2 SNEGSKA (reference sequence). DNA of the CDR3: TGCAGTGCTAGAACACCGAACAGGGGAGGTAGCTACGAGCAGTACTTC. It yields the protein CSARTPNRGGSYEQYF.

Ten or more counts support this clonotype. The chain has TRBV7-2 and TRBJ1-5, with D possibly being TRBD1 (5 bases). The length of the CDR3 is 15 residues. Trimming removed 5 bases from V and 6 bases from J, with 17 bases in between. The V gene's germline CDR1 is SGHTA and CDR2 FQGNSA. The CDR3 nucleotides read TGTGCCAGCAGCCCACCAGGGCGGTCGGCTCAGCCCCAGCATTTT. Translated, it gives CASSPPGRSAQPQHF.

At least ten counts were recorded for this clonotype. This chain joins TRBV5-6 and TRBJ2-1, with 7 nucleotides matching TRBD2. With V trimmed by 0 bases and J by 2 bases, 5 bases remained unmatched. Germline CDR1 SGHDT, CDR2 YYEEEE. The length of the CDR3 is 16 residues. The CDR3 reads CASSLAAGATYNEQFF. The CDR3 nucleotides are TGTGCCAGCAGCTTGGCCGCGGGAGCTACCTACAATGAGCAGTTCTTC.

This clonotype was found many times. This sequence joins TRBV7-8 and TRBJ2-1, with 7 bases matching TRBD2. V was clipped by 4 bases and J by 3 bases; unmatched bases: 6. The CDR3 totals 15 residues. Germline V gene sequence: CDR1 SGHVS, CDR2 FQNEAQ. The CDR3 protein is CASSSPREYYNEQFF. The DNA of the CDR3 is TGTGCCAGCAGCTCCCCGCGGGAGTACTACAATGAGCAGTTCTTC.

J is TRBJ1-4 and V is TRBV11-2; D call uncertain. CDR3 size: 12 residues. Trimming cost V 9 bases and J 7 bases, with 12 bases left between them. CDR1 and CDR2 from the germline V gene are SGHAT and FQNNGV. The CDR3 DNA sequence: TGTGCCAGTCGGGCTGAGGGTGAAAAACTGTTTTTT. Its protein product is CASRAEGEKLFF.

This clonotype was found many times. The chain has TRBV7-2 and TRBJ2-7; D gene unclear. Deletions cut 2 bases from V and 7 bases from J, with 6 bases between. Germline V gene lookup returns CDR1 SGHTA and CDR2 FQGNSA. CDR3 length: 11 residues. The CDR3 nucleotides are TGTGCCAGCAGCTTACGACTGGAGCAGTACTTC. Translation: CASSLRLEQYF.

This chain links TRBV20-1 with TRBJ2-2; D possibly corresponds to TRBD2 (6 bases). From germline, CDR1 is DFQATT and CDR2 SNEGSKA (reference sequence). The CDR3 is 14 amino acids. V lost 3 bases and J 0 bases, leaving 8 bases between the germline ends. In DNA, the CDR3 is TGCAGTGCTAGCGGGAGAGCGAACACCGGGGAGCTGTTTTTT. Translating it yields CSASGRANTGELFF.

This clonotype was found many times. The chain carries TRBV28 and TRBJ2-7, with 11 bases identical to TRBD2. The germline gives CDR1 MDHEN, CDR2 SYDVKM. The CDR3 extends over 16 amino acids. The J segment lost 2 bases and the V segment lost 6 bases, leaving 9 bases of the junction unmatched. The CDR3 nucleotides are TGTGCCAGCAGCCTTTTGGGACTAGCGGAGACCTACGAGCAGTACTTC. Its translation: CASSLLGLAETYEQYF.

This clonotype was counted a few times. J is TRBJ2-2 and V is TRBV27; tentatively, D is TRBD2 (6 bases). The CDR3 covers 15 residues. Trimming cost V 3 bases and J 4 bases, with 12 bases left between them. Germline assignment: CDR1 MNHEY and CDR2 SMNVEV (reference sequence). The CDR3: CASSFGTDTTGELFF. The CDR3 DNA sequence: TGTGCCAGCAGTTTCGGGACTGATACCACCGGGGAGCTGTTTTTT.

Many counts were recorded for this clonotype. CDR3 sequence: CATRGYTTTDTQYF. The CDR3 DNA reads TGTGCCACCCGGGGCTACACTACCACAGATACGCAGTATTTT. The rearrangement uses TRBV6-2 or TRBV6-3 and TRBJ2-3; D possibly matches TRBD1 or TRBD2 (5 bases each). V dropped 10 bases and J dropped 2 bases, with 16 bases sitting between them. Germline lookup yields CDR1 MNHEY and CDR2 SVGEGT. This CDR3 region has 14 residues.

This clonotype was counted only a few times. V is TRBV5-4 and J is TRBJ1-1, with TRBD1 matching 7 bases. CDR1 is SGHNT, CDR2 YYREEE, per germline (reference sequence). CDR3 size: 15 residues. V lost 2 bases to trimming and J lost 0 bases; unmatched junction nucleotides: 4. The chain's CDR3 is CASSFVGTVNTEAFF. The CDR3 nucleotides read TGTGCCAGCAGCTTTGTCGGGACAGTGAACACTGAAGCTTTCTTT.

This clonotype was seen many times. V and J are TRBV25-1 and TRBJ2-1; 8 nucleotides match TRBD2. The CDR3 length is 17 residues. CDR1 is MGHDK, CDR2 SYGVNS, per germline. V gave up 5 bases and J gave up 1 base; unmatched junction bases: 10. The chain's CDR3 is CASSPPRGGPSYNEQFF. The CDR3 DNA reads TGTGCCAGCAGTCCCCCCCGCGGGGGGCCGTCCTACAATGAGCAGTTCTTC.

The CDR3 DNA reads as TGTGCCACCAGCAGAGGGGGGGGGCAGGGCAATCAGCCCCAGCATTTT. Translated: CATSRGGGQGNQPQHF. The chain is built from TRBV15 and TRBJ1-5, with a weak D call TRBD1 (6 bases). From germline, CDR1 is LNHNV and CDR2 YYDKDF (reference sequence). This CDR3 contains 16 residues. V was clipped by 1 base and J by 2 bases, with 12 bases between them.

This clonotype turned up a few times. The chain has TRBV5-1 and TRBJ2-7, with a tentative D call TRBD2 (5 bases). CDR1 SGHRS and CDR2 YFSETQ come from the germline V gene. The CDR3 contains 14 residues. The germline V and J ends were trimmed by 4 bases and 1 base, with 12 bases remaining between them. CDR3 bases: TGCGCCAGCAGCACGCTACCGGGATCCTACGAGCAGTACTTC. It encodes CASSTLPGSYEQYF.

This clonotype turned up a few times. The chain links TRBV4-1 to TRBJ2-2, with D uncertain. Germline lookup yields CDR1 MGHRA and CDR2 YSYEKL. There are 13 residues in the CDR3. Deletions cut 2 bases from V and 7 bases from J, with 8 bases between. DNA of the CDR3: TGCGCCAGCAGCCAATCCTCGGGCGGGGAGCTGTTTTTT. Translated, it gives CASSQSSGGELFF.

This rearrangement joins TRBV25-1 to TRBJ1-4, with TRBD1 matching 7 bases. V was clipped by 1 base and J by 5 bases; unmatched bases: 4. Germline values: CDR1 MGHDK, CDR2 SYGVNS. This CDR3 has 15 amino acids. CDR3 sequence: CASSELGGQNEKLFF. The DNA for the CDR3 is TGTGCCAGCAGTGAATTAGGGGGCCAAAATGAAAAACTGTTTTTT.

In this sample, this clonotype turned up many times. The V and J genes are TRBV4-1 and TRBJ2-7, with D possibly TRBD2 on 6 matching bases. The germline V and J ends were trimmed by 4 bases and 4 bases, with 11 bases remaining between them. The length of the CDR3 is 13 residues. CDR1 and CDR2 (germline): MGHRA, YSYEKL. The CDR3 protein is CASSPSGGYEQYF. In DNA form, the CDR3 reads TGCGCCAGCAGCCCCTCCGGGGGTTACGAGCAGTACTTC.

This clonotype was seen at least ten times. This chain uses TRBV12-3 or TRBV12-4 with TRBJ1-5, with D uncertain. The CDR3 runs 12 residues. Trimming left V 7 bases short and J 7 bases short, with 11 bases between. The DNA for the CDR3 is TGTGCCAGCACCATAAGAGACCAGCCCCAGCATTTT. As protein: CASTIRDQPQHF.

J is TRBJ1-4 and V is TRBV7-6; no clear D. Germline V CDR1 and CDR2: SGHVS, FNYEAQ. The CDR3 spans 15 residues. The ends were cut back, 5 bases at V and 7 bases at J, with 17 bases in the middle. CDR3 protein: CASSRPGRSFEKLFF. In DNA form, the CDR3 reads TGTGCCAGCAGCCGCCCCGGACGGAGCTTTGAAAAACTGTTTTTT.